Presented here are 8 T cell receptor beta chains from one specimen sequenced in a study of cytomegalovirus exposure and HLA in healthy donors. Vbeta (60) and Jbeta (13) primers were used in the PCR. Repertoires were generated with immunoSEQ multiplex PCR, while TCRdb's copy carries only in-frame clones and drops some. The sample has 150,000 to 200,000 clones, 80% seen once. The sample was PBMCs. The receptors here all came from a girl aged 10-17 years in good health and CMV-seropositive.

The chain carries TRBV29-1 and TRBJ1-4, with no clear D. Germline V CDR1 and CDR2: SQVTM, ANQGSEA. V lost 5 bases to trimming and J lost 8 bases, with 6 bases between them. CDR3 size: 10 residues. CDR3 region: CSVLLEKLFF. The CDR3 DNA reads as TGCAGCGTTCTACTCGAAAAACTGTTTTTT.

The chain uses TRBV5-1 and TRBJ2-5; D gene uncertain. Between the trimmed V and J ends, which lost 5 bases and 1 base, there was a span of 6 bases. Germline CDR1 is SGHRS and CDR2 is YFSETQ. This CDR3 has 12 amino acids. The CDR3: CASSRLQETQYF. The CDR3 nucleotides are TGCGCCAGCAGTCGACTCCAAGAGACCCAGTACTTC.

This clone was recorded only once. The CDR3 DNA sequence: TGTGCCAGCAGTCCACGGACAGGGACGGGCTATGGCTACACCTTC. Amino acid sequence: CASSPRTGTGYGYTF. The J gene is TRBJ1-2, the V gene TRBV27, with 8 nucleotides matching TRBD1. The CDR3 has 15 amino acids. CDR1 and CDR2 from the germline V gene are MNHEY and SMNVEV (reference sequence). J was trimmed by 4 bases and V by 5 bases; bases with no gene match: 9.

The chain recombines TRBV19 with TRBJ1-5; D call uncertain. Per the germline V gene, CDR1 is LNHDA and CDR2 is SQIVND (reference sequence). CDR3 size: 14 residues. V lost 3 bases and J 10 bases, leaving 16 bases between the germline ends. The DNA for the CDR3 is TGTGCCAGTAGTATTCCTTGGGCCCAGGAACCCCAGCATTTT. Amino acid sequence: CASSIPWAQEPQHF.

The chain recombines TRBV7-7 with TRBJ2-7; 7 bases agree with TRBD1. V dropped 1 base and J dropped 2; count of bases not matched to a gene: 2. The CDR3 loop spans 14 amino acids. Germline CDR1 reads SSHAT; CDR2 reads FNYEAQ (reference sequence). DNA of the CDR3: TGTGCCAGCAGCTTAGGGACAGGACCCTACGAGCAGTACTTC. Translated, it gives CASSLGTGPYEQYF.

The V and J genes are TRBV4-1 and TRBJ1-6, with no clear D. There are 16 residues in the CDR3. V was shortened by 0 bases and J by 5 bases, with 11 bases between the two germline ends. Germline V gene lookup returns CDR1 MGHRA and CDR2 YSYEKL. CDR3 amino acids: CASSQELARNNSPLHF. CDR3 in DNA: TGCGCCAGCAGCCAAGAGCTGGCCAGAAATAATTCACCCCTCCACTTT.

The V gene is TRBV7-9, the J gene TRBJ2-1; 9 positions match TRBD2. The CDR3 covers 15 residues. Germline lookup yields CDR1 SEHNR and CDR2 FQNEAQ (reference sequence). Trimming removed 7 bases from V and 4 bases from J; junction bases left unmatched: 8. CDR3 amino acids: CASTPRLAVYNEQFF. In DNA, the CDR3 is TGTGCCAGCACCCCCCGACTAGCGGTTTACAATGAGCAGTTCTTC.

As DNA, the CDR3 is TGCAGTGCTAGGGGACTGCCAGGGCAGTACTTC. Its protein product is CSARGLPGQYF. The chain uses TRBV20-1 and TRBJ2-7; TRBD2 is a possible D gene (6 bases). Trimming shortened V by 3 bases and J by 9 bases, and 12 bases separated the two germline ends. The CDR3 runs to 11 residues. In germline, CDR1 is DFQATT, CDR2 SNEGSKA (reference sequence).